This T cell receptor beta chain stems from a study of chemoradiotherapy in HPV16-positive cancers. This clone was detected only once. Antigen: not known. Regarding the study as a whole: For HPV16-positive patients, expanding HPV-responsive T cells associated with longer recurrence-free survival.

Sequencing used immunoSEQ multiplex PCR; TCRdb keeps in-frame clones, though not all of them. The sample lists over a thousand clones, approximately 80% occurring once. Trimming took off 3 bases at V and 6 bases at J, with 16 bases between the two ends. Germline CDR1 reads SGHVS; CDR2 reads FNYEAQ. The CDR3 has 15 amino acids. The chain links TRBV7-6 to TRBJ2-3; D call uncertain. Sequenced material: tumor tissue, taken from a patient who underwent chemoradiotherapy. The receptor's source is a human donor with HPV-associated anogenital cancer. Written as DNA, the CDR3 is TGTGCCAGCAGCTTCTTGCAATCTGGGCGGGATACGCAGTATTTT. It yields the protein CASSFLQSGRDTQYF. The full variable domain, its missing parts supplied by reference TRBV7-6 and TRBJ2-3, is GAGVSQSPRYKVTKRGQDVALRCDPISGHVSLYWYRQALGQGPEFLTYFNYEAQQDKSGLPNDRFSAERPEGSISTLTIQRTEQRDSAMYRCASSFLQSGRDTQYFGPGTRLTVL.